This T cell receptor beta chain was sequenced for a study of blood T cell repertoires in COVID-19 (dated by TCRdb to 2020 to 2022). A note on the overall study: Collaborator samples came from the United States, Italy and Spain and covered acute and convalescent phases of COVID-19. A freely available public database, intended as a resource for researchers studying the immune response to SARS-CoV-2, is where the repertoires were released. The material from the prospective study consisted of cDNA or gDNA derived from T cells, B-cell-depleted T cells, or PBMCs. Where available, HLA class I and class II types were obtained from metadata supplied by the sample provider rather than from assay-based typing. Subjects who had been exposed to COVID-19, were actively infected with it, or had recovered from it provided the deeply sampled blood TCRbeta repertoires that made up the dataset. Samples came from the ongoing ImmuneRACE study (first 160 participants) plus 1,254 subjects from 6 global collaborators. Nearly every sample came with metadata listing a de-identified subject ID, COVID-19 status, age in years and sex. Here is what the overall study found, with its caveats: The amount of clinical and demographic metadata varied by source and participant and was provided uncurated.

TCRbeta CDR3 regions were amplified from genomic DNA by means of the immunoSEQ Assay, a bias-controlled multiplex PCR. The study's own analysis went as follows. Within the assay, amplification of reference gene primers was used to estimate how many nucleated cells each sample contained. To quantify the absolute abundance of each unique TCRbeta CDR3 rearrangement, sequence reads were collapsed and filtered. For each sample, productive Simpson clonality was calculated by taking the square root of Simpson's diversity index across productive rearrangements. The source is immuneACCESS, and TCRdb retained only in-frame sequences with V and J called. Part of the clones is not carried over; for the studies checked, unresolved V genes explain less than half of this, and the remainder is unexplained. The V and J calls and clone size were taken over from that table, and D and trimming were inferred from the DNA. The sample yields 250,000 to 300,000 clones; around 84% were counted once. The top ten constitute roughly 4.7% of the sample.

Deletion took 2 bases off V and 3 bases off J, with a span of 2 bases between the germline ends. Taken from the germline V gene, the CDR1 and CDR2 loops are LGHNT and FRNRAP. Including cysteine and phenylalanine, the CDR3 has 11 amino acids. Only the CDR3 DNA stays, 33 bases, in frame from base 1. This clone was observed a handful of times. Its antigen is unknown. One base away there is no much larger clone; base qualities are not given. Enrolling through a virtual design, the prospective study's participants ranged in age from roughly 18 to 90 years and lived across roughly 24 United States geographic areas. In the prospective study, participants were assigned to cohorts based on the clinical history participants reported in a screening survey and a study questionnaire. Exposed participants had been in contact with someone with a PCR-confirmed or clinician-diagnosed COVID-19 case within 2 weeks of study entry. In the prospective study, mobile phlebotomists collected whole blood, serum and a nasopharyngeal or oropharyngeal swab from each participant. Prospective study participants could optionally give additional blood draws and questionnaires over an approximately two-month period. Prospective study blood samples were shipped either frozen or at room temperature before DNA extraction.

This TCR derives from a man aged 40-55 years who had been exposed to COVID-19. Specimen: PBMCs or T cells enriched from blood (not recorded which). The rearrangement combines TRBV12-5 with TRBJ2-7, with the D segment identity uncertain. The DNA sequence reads TGTGCTAGTGGTTTGTACTACGAGCAGTACTTC. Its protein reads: CASGLYYEQYF.